This record covers a single TCR beta chain. Its antigen is still unknown. CDR1 is MNHEY and CDR2 is SMNVEV in the germline V gene (reference sequence). CDR3 length: 15 amino acids. V gave up 6 bases and J gave up 2 bases, with 13 bases separating them. This sample stems from a study of shared clonotypes between healthy human individuals. Study in general: Donors had three CD4 naive, three CD4 memory, two CD8 naive and one CD8 memory plate apiece.

The naive CD8 population came from CD45RO-negative cells selected for CCR7, without terminally differentiated effector memory CD45RA+ cells. Overall study findings and caveats: A small donor pool kept down the genetic and exposure-history diversity that was represented. Compared with clonotypes that all four donors shared, non-shared clonotypes had lower generation probabilities.

Genomic DNA (from each subset) was split evenly across several immunoSEQ plates. Clones were sequenced by immunoSEQ multiplex PCR, and TCRdb holds only the in-frame ones, with some missing. This sample has approximately 1.9 million clones, with about 93% found just once. Sequenced: naive CD8+ T cells from PBMCs. The clonotype originates from a man between 18 and 29 years old in good health. Some clones in this sample may be carry-over from other donors' samples. This chain joins TRBV27 and TRBJ2-2; D might be TRBD1 or TRBD2, each matching 7 bases. CDR3: CASRDREGNTGELFF. The CDR3 DNA is TGTGCCAGCAGAGACAGGGAGGGTAACACCGGGGAGCTGTTTTTT.